Below, one TCR beta chain is given with its context. Antigen specificity is unknown. The sample is drawn from a study of OX40 agonist ivuxolimab in advanced cancers. Study-wide background: Partial responses were achieved by three patients, one with hepatocellular carcinoma and two with cutaneous melanoma. Study findings and constraints: Relatively little clonal expansion, among the lowest observed, appeared in partial responders at 0.1-3.0 mg/kg.

If patients had autoimmune disease history or systemic immunosuppression, they were excluded. Germline V lookup: CDR1 MNHEY, CDR2 SMNVEV (reference sequence). V lost 1 base and J 8 bases, leaving 15 bases between the germline ends. The CDR3 contains 15 residues. Measured with immunoSEQ multiplex PCR; TCRdb has only the in-frame clones, and not every one. The repertoire holds about 100,000 clones, with approximately 90% as singletons. The chain couples TRBV27 to TRBJ2-1; D remains unclear. This specimen was CD4+ or CD8+ T cells sorted from blood, taken in a trial of the OX40 agonist ivuxolimab. This TCR was sampled from an adult with an advanced solid tumor such as melanoma, head and neck, liver or kidney cancer. The CDR3 loop is CASSLWAVRADEQFF. CDR3 bases: TGTGCCAGCAGTTTATGGGCAGTAAGGGCGGATGAGCAGTTCTTC.